This TCR beta chain was documented in a study of blood T cell repertoires in COVID-19 (TCRdb year 2020). In terms of the full investigation: Samples from collaborators originated in the United States, Italy and Spain and spanned both the acute and convalescent phases of COVID-19. Samples came from the ongoing ImmuneRACE study (first 160 participants) plus 1,254 subjects from 6 global collaborators. HLA class I and class II types, where available, came from metadata supplied by the sample provider rather than from assay-based typing. Subjects who had been exposed to COVID-19, were actively infected with it, or had recovered from it provided the deeply sampled blood TCRbeta repertoires that made up the dataset. The prospective study material was composed of cDNA or gDNA derived from T cells, B-cell-depleted T cells, or PBMCs. The repertoires were released in a freely available public database intended as a resource for research on the immune response to SARS-CoV-2. The sample metadata nearly always contained a de-identified subject ID, COVID-19 status, age in years and sex.

The paper as a whole reports these results and caveats: The amount of clinical and demographic metadata varied by source and participant and was provided uncurated.

Collaborating institutions collected whole blood in K2EDTA tubes following their own protocols. Collaborator samples were shipped for TCRbeta analysis as frozen whole blood, isolated PBMCs, or DNA extracted from either sample type. CDR1 and CDR2, looked up from the germline V gene, are SGHVS and FNYEAQ. Its CDR3 holds 13 amino acids, cysteine through phenylalanine. The only DNA kept is the CDR3, 39 bases in frame from the first base. About this clone itself: The antigen it binds to is not known. No quality values exist for individual bases; no much larger clone is one base distant.

TCRbeta CDR3 regions were amplified from genomic DNA using the immunoSEQ Assay, a bias-controlled multiplex PCR. Turning to the authors' computational methods: Within the assay, amplification of reference gene primers was used to estimate how many nucleated cells each sample contained. To quantify the absolute abundance of each unique TCRbeta CDR3 rearrangement, sequence reads were collapsed and filtered. For each sample, productive Simpson clonality was calculated as the square root of Simpson's diversity index across productive rearrangements. TCRdb re-hosts the immuneACCESS table, in-frame sequences only. Its copies lack some clones; in the studies checked, an unresolved V gene accounts for under half of them, and the cause for the rest is not known. That table supplies the V and J calls and clone size; D and trimming were determined from the DNA. This sample has over 85,000 clones in its table, and roughly nine tenths of those were observed once. The top ten clones comprise about 5% of the sample.

The TCR comes from a human donor in a cohort sampled during active COVID-19. Input material: peripheral blood. The chain is made from TRBV7-6 and TRBJ1-6; no D gene call is confident. The CDR3 loop reads CATRGSYNSPLHF. The DNA sequence is as follows: TGTGCTACCCGGGGCTCCTATAATTCACCCCTCCACTTT. Reference TRBV7-6 and TRBJ1-6 proteins supply the regions before and after the CDR3; the full variable domain is: GAGVSQSPRYKVTKRGQDVALRCDPISGHVSLYWYRQALGQGPEFLTYFNYEAQQDKSGLPNDRFSAERPEGSISTLTIQRTEQRDSAMYRCATRGSYNSPLHFGNGTRLTVT.